One and the same sample provided the 10 T cell receptor beta chains below, sequenced in a study of Graves' ophthalmopathy and Graves' hyperthyroidism. Amplification targeted the TCR beta CDR3 regions, with RNA transcripts as the source material. Second-round multiplex PCR came after a first-round RT-PCR that employed HTBI primers. MiXCR, applied by TCRdb to the multiplex PCR reads, yields one record per CDR3 protein. This sample has some 1.1 million distinct CDR3 sequences, with less than 45% found just once. The sequencing sample was made of peripheral blood or thyroid tissue (not recorded which). The receptors were sampled from an adult man with Graves' hyperthyroidism.

This clonotype was counted at least ten times. The rearrangement joins TRBV5-1 to TRBJ1-2, with TRBD1 as a possible D gene (6 bases). Germline V gene lookup returns CDR1 SGHRS and CDR2 YFSETQ. Trimming pared 7 bases from V and 7 bases from J, leaving 8 bases between. This CDR3 spans 10 amino acids. The CDR3 spells CASDRRGYTF. The CDR3 DNA is TGCGCCAGCGACAGGCGTGGCTACACCTTC.

Ten or more counts support this clonotype. The chain joins TRBV29-1 to TRBJ2-7; possibly TRBD1 or TRBD2 for D (6 bases each). The CDR3 spans 12 residues. V lost 6 bases to trimming and J lost 3 bases, with 12 bases between them. Germline assignment: CDR1 SQVTM and CDR2 ANQGSEA. As DNA, the CDR3 is TGCAGCGTCGGGGGCGGAATCTACGAGCAGTACTTC. Translation: CSVGGGIYEQYF.

This clonotype was seen a single time. J is TRBJ2-7 and V is TRBV6-2 or TRBV6-3; D may be TRBD2 (6 bases). The CDR3 extends over 14 amino acids. Trimming removed 10 bases from V and 6 bases from J, with 22 bases in between. Germline-derived CDR1 and CDR2 are MNHEY and SVGEGT. CDR3 sequence reads: CAIRPGLLPAEQYF. The CDR3 nucleotides are TGTGCCATCCGACCGGGACTCCTCCCGGCCGAGCAGTACTTC.

This sequence joins TRBV7-2 and TRBJ2-5; 9 bases line up with TRBD2. CDR1 and CDR2 (germline): SGHTA, FQGNSA. The CDR3 loop spans 19 amino acids. Trimming removed 5 bases from V and 5 bases from J; junction bases left unmatched: 21. CDR3 DNA: TGTGCCAGCAGCCAGACTAGCGGTGAACGGGGAGCCCTAGGGGAGACCCAGTACTTC. Protein sequence: CASSQTSGERGALGETQYF.

Worth noting for this clonotype: A single base separates this from a much larger clone, so it may be a read error. In nucleotides, the CDR3 is TGTGCCAGCCGGGGAACTCACACAGAAGAGGCCCAGTACTTC. Protein: CASRGTHTEEAQYF. The V call is TRBV14, the J call TRBJ2-5; TRBD2 might be the D (5 bases). This CDR3 spans 14 amino acids. Germline loops: CDR1 SGHDN, CDR2 FVKESK.

V gene TRBV12-3 or TRBV12-4 combines with J gene TRBJ1-5; D is possibly TRBD1 (6 bases). The CDR3 has 14 residues. V was shortened by 8 bases and J by 2 bases, with 13 bases between the two germline ends. The CDR3 is CASRHRAGNQPQHF. Written as DNA, the CDR3 is TGTGCCAGCCGACACAGGGCTGGCAATCAGCCCCAGCATTTT.

This chain connects TRBV10-3 to TRBJ2-2; a weak D match, TRBD1 (6 bases). The germline V and J ends were trimmed by 10 bases and 7 bases, with 13 bases remaining between them. The CDR3 consists of 12 residues. Germline CDR1 ENHRY, CDR2 SYGVKD. CDR3 sequence (DNA): TGTGCCACGTCCCAGGGGCACGGGGAGCTGTTTTTT. It translates to CATSQGHGELFF.

This clonotype occurred many times. V usage is TRBV7-2 and J usage is TRBJ1-1, with TRBD1 as a possible D gene (5 bases). The CDR3 has 14 residues. Germline loops: CDR1 SGHTA, CDR2 FQGNSA. Trimming stripped 4 bases from V and 4 bases from J, with 13 bases between. CDR3 in amino acids: CASSSRQTRTEAFF. CDR3 sequence (DNA): TGTGCCAGCAGCTCGAGACAGACCCGCACTGAAGCTTTCTTT. Together with reference TRBV7-2 and TRBJ1-1, the CDR3 gives the full variable domain: GAGVSQSPSNKVTEKGKDVELRCDPISGHTALYWYRQSLGQGLEFLIYFQGNSAPDKSGLPSDRFSAERTGGSVSTLTIQRTQQEDSAVYLCASSSRQTRTEAFFGQGTRLTVV.

The chain uses TRBV25-1 and TRBJ2-7, with 8 bases that match TRBD1. The CDR3 contains 14 residues. V lost 6 bases to trimming and J lost 0 bases; unmatched junction nucleotides: 4. Germline values: CDR1 MGHDK, CDR2 SYGVNS. The CDR3 is CASSQGATSYEQYF. In nucleotides, the CDR3 is TGTGCCAGCAGCCAGGGGGCGACCTCCTACGAGCAGTACTTC.

This clonotype occurred many times. The chain joins TRBV9 to TRBJ2-2, with 9 bases aligning to TRBD2. The CDR3 sequence is 15 residues long. V gave up 4 bases and J gave up 7 bases; unmatched junction bases: 8. The germline V gene has CDR1 SGDLS and CDR2 YYNGEE. The CDR3 spells CASSSGLARNGELFF. The CDR3, as DNA: TGTGCCAGCAGCTCTGGACTAGCGCGTAACGGGGAGCTGTTTTTT.